The entry below gives a single T cell receptor gamma chain sequence along with its context. Its target is unknown. Being one base from a much bigger clone, this may be a read error. The sample is drawn from a study of γδ T cells in repeated Plasmodium falciparum infection. Looking at the study overall: Samples were taken at baseline, before some infections, and 21 days after each. Study findings and constraints: Many TCRgamma sequences overlapped between individuals in stable Vgamma9/Vdelta2+ repertoires.

The germline V gene has CDR1 GITISATS and CDR2 ISYDGTV (reference sequence). The CDR3 consists of 18 residues. Flow sorting of PBMC yielded separate Vgamma9/Vdelta2+ and Vdelta2-negative gammadelta T cell populations for bulk repertoire analysis. TCRdb re-called the multiplex PCR reads with CATT. The sample gives 25,000 to 35,000 gamma-chain clones, 1.4% of which show up once; roughly 19% is in the top ten. The V gene call reads TRGV9; no J gene was called. The receptor was derived from a pool of human donors (malaria-infected and uninfected, not separated). The source material was gamma-delta T cells from blood. CDR3 sequence reads: CALWEVEREKLGKKIKVF. The CDR3 DNA reads as TGTGCCTTGTGGGAGGTGGAGAGAGAAAAGTTGGGCAAAAAAATCAAGGTGTTT.